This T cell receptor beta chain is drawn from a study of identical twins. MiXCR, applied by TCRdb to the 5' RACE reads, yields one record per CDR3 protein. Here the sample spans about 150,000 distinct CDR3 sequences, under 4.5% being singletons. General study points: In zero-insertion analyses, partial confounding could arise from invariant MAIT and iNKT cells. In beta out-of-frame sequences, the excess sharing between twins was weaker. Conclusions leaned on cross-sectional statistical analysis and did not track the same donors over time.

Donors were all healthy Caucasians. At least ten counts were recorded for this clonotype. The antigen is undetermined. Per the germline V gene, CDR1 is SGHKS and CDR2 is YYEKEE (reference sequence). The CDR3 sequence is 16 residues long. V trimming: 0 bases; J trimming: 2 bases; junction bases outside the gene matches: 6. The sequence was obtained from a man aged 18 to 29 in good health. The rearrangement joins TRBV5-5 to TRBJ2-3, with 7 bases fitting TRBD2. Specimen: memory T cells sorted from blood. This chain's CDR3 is CASSLVRGGYTDTQYF. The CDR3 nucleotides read TGTGCCAGCAGCTTGGTCCGGGGAGGGTACACAGATACGCAGTATTTT.